This T cell receptor beta chain comes out of a study of T-cell memory formation after mild COVID-19. Broader study findings: Researchers found some responding clones in pre-infection memory, a sign that cross-reactive memory joined.

TCRdb re-analysed the 5' RACE reads in MiXCR, keeping a single row per CDR3 protein. The table lists hundreds of thousands of distinct CDR3 sequences, less than 25% of them singletons. The CDR3 is 13 residues long. V lost 5 bases, J lost 9 bases, and 15 bases lay in between. Germline V gives CDR1 SGHTA, CDR2 FQGNSA. As regards this clonotype: Its target is not known.

This clonotype was obtained from an adult woman who had mild COVID-19 (a few samples of this study predate the infection). Cell type and time point are not known. Source material: PBMCs or a T cell subset sorted from them (not recorded which). This chain joins TRBV7-2 and TRBJ2-3, with D possibly called TRBD1 or TRBD2 (5 bases each). This CDR3 is CASSKQGSGTQYF. CDR3 nucleotide sequence: TGTGCCAGCAGCAAGCAGGGATCGGGGACGCAGTATTTT.